Each of the 20 T cell receptor beta chains below was sequenced from the same sample in a study of T cells after yellow fever vaccination. TCRdb reprocessed the 5' RACE reads with MiXCR, giving one entry per CDR3 protein. The sample has about 580,000 distinct CDR3 sequences; around a sixth are singletons. Specimen: PBMCs, collected 5 to 6 days after the first yellow fever vaccination. The source of these receptors is a man aged 18 to 35 who received the YFV17D yellow fever vaccine.

The chain recombines TRBV20-1 with TRBJ1-2, with 7 bases fitting TRBD1. The CDR3 loop spans 15 amino acids. V trimming: 3 bases; J trimming: 2 bases; junction bases outside the gene matches: 9. The germline V gene encodes CDR1 DFQATT and CDR2 SNEGSKA (reference sequence). This CDR3 reads CSARTGPRLNYGYTF. For the CDR3, the DNA is TGCAGTGCTAGGACAGGGCCCCGCTTAAACTATGGCTACACCTTC.

The chain recombines TRBV7-2 with TRBJ1-1; the D is unclear. Germline lookup yields CDR1 SGHTA and CDR2 FQGNSA. The ends were cut back, 3 bases at V and 11 bases at J, with 16 bases in the middle. The CDR3 covers 13 residues. The CDR3 region is CASSLIDPRSAFF. CDR3 bases: TGTGCCAGCAGCTTGATCGACCCAAGATCGGCTTTCTTT.

The sample holds a few counts of this clonotype. The chain couples TRBV10-1 to TRBJ2-1, with 8 bases aligning to TRBD2. This CDR3 is 15 amino acids long. V lost 5 bases to trimming and J lost 0 bases; unmatched junction nucleotides: 3. Germline loops: CDR1 WNHNN, CDR2 SYGVQD (reference sequence). As DNA, the CDR3 is TGCGCCAGCAGTATGGGGACTAGCTCCTACAATGAGCAGTTCTTC. Residues: CASSMGTSSYNEQFF.

There are a few counts of this clonotype. This chain uses TRBV20-1 with TRBJ2-5; TRBD2 matches at 10 bases. The CDR3 runs 16 residues. Germline assignment: CDR1 DFQATT and CDR2 SNEGSKA (reference sequence). Germline trimming cut 6 bases from V and 4 bases from J; bases unmatched to any gene: 14. CDR3 region: CSAPDRLAGAPETQYF. CDR3 nucleotide sequence: TGCAGTGCACCCGATCGGCTAGCGGGGGCCCCAGAGACCCAGTACTTC.

This clonotype occurred many times. This chain uses TRBV7-9 with TRBJ2-1, with D perhaps TRBD2 (6 bases). The germline V and J ends were trimmed by 5 bases and 1 base, with 9 bases remaining between them. Germline CDR1 and CDR2: SEHNR and FQNEAQ (reference sequence). This CDR3 comprises 14 residues. CDR3 loop: CASSAGNSYNEQFF. CDR3 coding DNA: TGTGCCAGCAGCGCGGGGAATTCCTACAATGAGCAGTTCTTC.

This clonotype showed up just a few times. The V and J genes are TRBV9 and TRBJ1-6; D is unclear. Germline CDR1 reads SGDLS; CDR2 reads YYNGEE. The CDR3 has 14 residues. V shed 2 bases and J shed 8 bases, with 11 bases lying between them. CDR3 DNA sequence: TGTGCCAGCAGCGTTGACCCCCTATATTCACCCCTCCACTTT. Protein sequence: CASSVDPLYSPLHF.

The V and J genes are TRBV2 and TRBJ2-7; 7 nucleotides align to TRBD1. Looked up from germline, CDR1 is SNHLY and CDR2 is FYNNEI. The CDR3 covers 14 residues. J was trimmed by 0 bases and V by 6 bases; bases with no gene match: 5. The CDR3, as DNA: TGTGCCAGCAGCGACAGGGTATTCTCCTACGAGCAGTACTTC. Its translation is CASSDRVFSYEQYF.

The gene calls are TRBV19 and TRBJ2-4; D remains ambiguous. The CDR3 has 18 amino acids. The V and J ends lost 3 bases and 0 bases respectively, with 18 bases between them. Germline V gene sequence: CDR1 LNHDA, CDR2 SQIVND (reference sequence). The CDR3 DNA follows: TGTGCCAGTAGTATCAGACCAGAGAGGAAGGTAGCCAAAAACATTCAGTACTTC. This sequence encodes CASSIRPERKVAKNIQYF.

The chain employs TRBV20-1 and TRBJ2-1, with 8 bases that match TRBD2. There are 16 residues in the CDR3. Germline CDR1 is DFQATT and CDR2 is SNEGSKA (reference sequence). After removal of 2 bases from V and 0 bases from J, the junction contained 6 bases not matched to a gene. Here the CDR3 reads CSARPGGGSSYNEQFF. The DNA of the CDR3 is TGCAGTGCTAGACCCGGGGGGGGGAGCTCCTACAATGAGCAGTTCTTC.

V and J are TRBV10-3 and TRBJ2-3; D possibly matches TRBD1 or TRBD2 (5 bases each). The CDR3 runs 14 residues. Germline V gene sequence: CDR1 ENHRY, CDR2 SYGVKD. Trimming took 6 bases from V and 2 from J, leaving 12 bases between them. The CDR3 sequence: CAIRPGPTTDTQYF. CDR3 nucleotides: TGTGCCATCAGGCCGGGACCCACCACAGATACGCAGTATTTT.

This rearrangement joins TRBV20-1 to TRBJ2-2; D is ambiguous. Germline CDR1 is DFQATT and CDR2 is SNEGSKA (reference sequence). The CDR3 has 12 residues. Trimming took off 6 bases at V and 8 bases at J, with 13 bases between the two ends. CDR3 nucleotide sequence: TGCAGTGCCCCGGAGCGATCGGGGGAGCTGTTTTTT. This codes for CSAPERSGELFF.

This clonotype was observed a few times. This sequence joins TRBV7-9 and TRBJ1-1, with TRBD1 as a possible D gene (5 bases). V lost 6 bases and J 6 bases, leaving 17 bases between the germline ends. CDR1 and CDR2 from the germline V gene are SEHNR and FQNEAQ (reference sequence). The length of the CDR3 is 14 residues. In DNA form, the CDR3 reads TGTGCCAGCAGGGAGGGGTCTGCTAGGTCTGAAGCTTTCTTT. This translates into CASREGSARSEAFF. Full variable domain (missing parts from reference TRBV7-9 and TRBJ1-1): DTGVSQNPRHKITKRGQNVTFRCDPISEHNRLYWYRQTLGQGPEFLTYFQNEAQLEKSRLLSDRFSAERPKGSFSTLEIQRTEQGDSAMYLCASREGSARSEAFFGQGTRLTVV.

The V gene is TRBV2, the J gene TRBJ2-7; D is uncertain. Per germline, CDR1 SNHLY and CDR2 FYNNEI. Trimming took 4 bases from V and 3 from J, leaving 7 bases between them. This CDR3 comprises 12 residues. CDR3: CASSAAIYEQYV. The CDR3 nucleotides read TGTGCCAGCAGTGCTGCTATCTACGAGCAGTACGTC.

The rearrangement joins TRBV7-9 to TRBJ1-1; D remains unclear. Trimming stripped 0 bases from V and 1 base from J, with 6 bases between. This CDR3 is 14 amino acids long. The germline V gene encodes CDR1 SEHNR and CDR2 FQNEAQ (reference sequence). Written as DNA, the CDR3 is TGTGCCAGCAGCTTAGCGGACTGGAACACTGAAGCTTTCTTT. Its protein is CASSLADWNTEAFF.

The chain joins TRBV18 to TRBJ2-1; 8 nucleotides match TRBD2. Trimming cost V 0 bases and J 7 bases; bases outside gene matches: 2. Germline CDR1 reads KGHSH; CDR2 reads LQKENI. This CDR3 is 14 amino acids long. The CDR3 loop is CASSPPASGNEQFF. DNA for the CDR3: TGTGCCAGCTCACCACCGGCTAGCGGGAATGAGCAGTTCTTC. Based on the CDR3 plus reference TRBV18 and TRBJ2-1, the full variable domain is NAGVMQNPRHLVRRRGQEARLRCSPMKGHSHVYWYRQLPEEGLKFMVYLQKENIIDESGMPKERFSAEFPKEGPSILRIQQVVRGDSAAYFCASSPPASGNEQFFGPGTRLTVL.

The V and J genes are TRBV11-2 and TRBJ2-1; 10 bases agree with TRBD2. The V gene's germline CDR1 is SGHAT and CDR2 FQNNGV. The CDR3 spans 15 residues. Unmatched junction bases numbered 2, after V lost 4 bases and J lost 2 bases. CDR3 nucleotides: TGTGCCAGCAGCTCACTAGCGGGGACCTACAATGAGCAGTTCTTC. Protein: CASSSLAGTYNEQFF.

This rearrangement joins TRBV24-1 to TRBJ2-6, with D uncertain. Trimming shortened V by 5 bases and J by 1 base, and 8 bases separated the two germline ends. CDR3 length: 15 residues. The germline V gene encodes CDR1 KGHDR and CDR2 SFDVKD. The CDR3 DNA follows: TGTGCCACCAGTGCTTCTGGTTCTGGGGCCAACGTCCTGACTTTC. This sequence encodes CATSASGSGANVLTF.

The V and J genes are TRBV5-4 and TRBJ1-4, with 12 bases fitting TRBD1. Trimming cost V 0 bases and J 2 bases; bases outside gene matches: 8. Germline CDR1 SGHNT, CDR2 YYREEE (reference sequence). There are 19 residues in the CDR3. The CDR3 reads CASSLAGTGGSLTNEKLFF. CDR3 in DNA: TGTGCCAGCAGCTTGGCCGGGACAGGGGGCTCACTGACTAATGAAAAACTGTTTTTT.

This clonotype came up a few times. V usage is TRBV12-3 or TRBV12-4 and J usage is TRBJ1-6, with 7 bases fitting TRBD1. V shed 3 bases and J 10 bases; nucleotides not matched to a gene: 6. The CDR3 consists of 14 residues. CDR3 bases: TGTGCCAGCAGTTTTCAGGGGGGCTCATCACCCCTCCACTTT. Translated, it gives CASSFQGGSSPLHF.

This clonotype was seen only a few times. The J gene is TRBJ1-5, the V gene TRBV5-6; no clear D. CDR1 is SGHDT and CDR2 is YYEEEE in the germline V gene. The CDR3 is 16 residues long. The V and J ends lost 0 bases and 7 bases respectively, with 17 bases between them. CDR3 bases: TGTGCCAGCAGCTTGGCCCCGAGCAGCCTCGGGCAGCCCCAGCATTTT. Encoded protein: CASSLAPSSLGQPQHF. Together with reference TRBV5-6 and TRBJ1-5, the CDR3 gives the full variable domain: DAGVTQSPTHLIKTRGQQVTLRCSPKSGHDTVSWYQQALGQGPQFIFQYYEEEERQRGNFPDRFSGHQFPNYSSELNVNALLLGDSALYLCASSLAPSSLGQPQHFGDGTRLSIL.